This T cell receptor beta chain was recovered during a study of blood T cell repertoires in COVID-19. V was pared by 0 bases and J by 5 bases, with 4 bases of the junction left unmatched. CDR3 length equals 14 residues. Per germline, CDR1 SGHRS and CDR2 YFSETQ. This clone appeared a single time. Method: immunoSEQ multiplex PCR; TCRdb's copy keeps in-frame clones and lacks some. The sample lists about 270,000 clones, about nine tenths occurring once. The V gene is TRBV5-1, the J gene TRBJ1-2, with 7 positions matching TRBD1. This clonotype was sampled from a woman aged 25-40 years with COVID-19, enrolled during active disease. Specimen: peripheral blood. The CDR3 loop is CASSLVTGVYGYTF. The CDR3 nucleotides read TGCGCCAGCAGCTTGGTAACAGGGGTTTATGGCTACACCTTC.